The rows below give T cell receptor beta chains drawn from one sample of a study of vaccination and CD4 T cells after COVID-19. TCRdb analysed the PCR reads with MiXCR anew, one entry per CDR3 protein. The sample lists 15,000 to 20,000 distinct CDR3 sequences; about 46% were seen once. No antigen has been identified for these receptors. Sequencing was done on a sample of CD4+ T cells from blood, cultured in vitro. All receptors derive from a human donor who had recovered from COVID-19. Each CDR3 is given with its conserved first and last residue.

TRBV12-3/TRBV12-4	TRBJ1-6	CASSFSPPRSPLHF
TRBV10-3	TRBJ1-5	CAISETSDQPQHF
TRBV20-1	TRBJ1-5	CSVGGKGNQPQHF
TRBV2	TRBJ1-2	CASPGRAGCFYGYTF
TRBV12-3/TRBV12-4	TRBJ1-1	CASTQGGWSTEAFF
TRBV24-1	TRBJ1-5	CATSVGASNQPQHF
TRBV6-1	TRBJ1-3	CASRGGTTGNTIYF
TRBV6-1	TRBJ1-2	CASSRGLHSGYTF
TRBV7-2	TRBJ2-7	CASSIQGGTYEQYF
TRBV2	TRBJ2-5	CASSEELQGGQETQYF
TRBV6-1	TRBJ1-5	CASSEAGVFGQPQHF
TRBV10-3	TRBJ1-6	CAISESGGHSYNSPLHF
TRBV24-1	TRBJ2-1	CATSALTGNTYNEQFF
TRBV4-2	TRBJ1-1	CASSQDGVGGTEAFF
TRBV11-2	TRBJ1-1	CASSLKVNTEAFF
TRBV19	TRBJ1-2	CASSIVGGRGGSGYTF
TRBV11-2	TRBJ1-5	CASSLVGRNQPQHF
TRBV4-3	TRBJ1-2	CASSPRRLQNYGYTF
TRBV18	TRBJ1-5	CASSPSTQGSGQPQHF
TRBV20-1	TRBJ1-2	CSARLSTNYGYTF
TRBV27	TRBJ1-2	CASSLEKGRGGYTF
TRBV7-6	TRBJ2-5	CASSQGFHVEETQYF
TRBV12-3/TRBV12-4	TRBJ1-1	CASSRDRRNTEAFF
TRBV7-9	TRBJ1-6	CASSLGASGSSPLHF
TRBV2	TRBJ2-6	CASSEVGVAGANVLTF
TRBV7-2	TRBJ1-5	CASSSGINQPQHF
TRBV6-5	TRBJ2-3	CASSYLEDTQYF
TRBV20-1	TRBJ1-1	CSARPTWGDPAFF
TRBV19	TRBJ1-2	CASTATGLGYTF
TRBV7-2	TRBJ2-1	CASSFGLSSGEQFF
TRBV10-3	TRBJ2-7	CAISSVRGLAPSYEQYF
TRBV7-2	TRBJ2-2	CASSSLTGMAGELFF
TRBV6-1	TRBJ2-7	CASSADRGYYEQYF
TRBV20-1	TRBJ1-2	CSAVRDGYTF
TRBV25-1	TRBJ2-1	CASSGLEGNEQFF
TRBV18	TRBJ1-1	CASSRLPGQLNTEAFF
TRBV6-1	TRBJ1-5	CASSPKVGSNQPQHF
TRBV20-1	TRBJ1-3	CSARRDGSSGNTIYF
TRBV2	TRBJ2-7	CASSRLAEGYEQYF